This paragraph reports one T cell receptor (beta chain). This sample is drawn from a study of OX40 agonist ivuxolimab in advanced cancers. The germline gives CDR1 SGHRS, CDR2 YFSETQ. The CDR3 covers 15 residues. Germline trimming cut 3 bases from V and 3 bases from J; bases unmatched to any gene: 2. TCRdb's copy holds only in-frame clones and misses some; the assay was immunoSEQ multiplex PCR. The sample holds some 50,000 clones, 75% to 90% seen once. The chain carries TRBV5-1 and TRBJ2-7; 14 bases agree with TRBD2. Source: CD4+ or CD8+ T cells sorted from blood, taken in a trial of the OX40 agonist ivuxolimab. This sequence was found in an adult with an advanced solid tumor such as melanoma, head and neck, liver or kidney cancer. DNA of the CDR3: TGCGCCAGCAGCTCGGGACTAGCGGGGGTCTACGAGCAGTACTTC. The encoded protein is CASSSGLAGVYEQYF.